Listed here is a single T cell receptor beta chain. The target antigen is unknown. These data originate in a study of cytomegalovirus exposure and HLA in healthy donors. Whole-study findings and limits: Reported results showed that the classifier diagnosed cytomegalovirus status with high specificity and sensitivity. Analysis performed later showed TCR beta chains linked to HLA being more clonally expanded than equally common others.

CDR1 SGHNT and CDR2 YENEEA come from the germline V gene. The V and J ends lost 8 bases and 5 bases, in that order; junction bases with no gene match: 8. This CDR3 has 14 amino acids. Vbeta (60) and Jbeta (13) primers were used in the PCR. This table comes from immunoSEQ multiplex PCR, and its TCRdb copy is limited to in-frame clones, with some not included. Found here are tens of thousands of clones, about three quarters of them singletons; the top ten hold 9.7%. This chain joins TRBV11-3 and TRBJ2-1; 8 bases agree with TRBD1. The sequence was collected from a man aged 40-49 years in good health and CMV-seronegative. Sequenced input: PBMCs. CDR3 protein: CASSRQGINNEQFF. The DNA for the CDR3 is TGTGCCAGCTCCCGACAGGGGATAAACAATGAGCAGTTCTTC.